This TCR beta chain emerged from a study of blood T cell repertoires in COVID-19. Study-wide background: T cells, B-cell-depleted T cells, or PBMCs supplied cDNA or gDNA.

Only in-frame clones appear in the TCRdb table, and some are missing; sequencing was by immunoSEQ multiplex PCR. Of 100,000 to 150,000 clones listed, more than 75% are singletons. Germline V gene lookup returns CDR1 MDHEN and CDR2 SYDVKM. V gave up 3 bases and J gave up 0 bases, with 15 bases separating them. The length of the CDR3 is 16 residues. This TCR was recovered from a human donor in a cohort sampled during active COVID-19. V is TRBV28 and J is TRBJ2-7, with D possibly matching TRBD2 (6 bases). What was sequenced was peripheral blood. In DNA, the CDR3 is TGTGCCAGCAGTTTCGATTTAGCGGTTGGCTCCTACGAGCAGTACTTC. Protein: CASSFDLAVGSYEQYF.